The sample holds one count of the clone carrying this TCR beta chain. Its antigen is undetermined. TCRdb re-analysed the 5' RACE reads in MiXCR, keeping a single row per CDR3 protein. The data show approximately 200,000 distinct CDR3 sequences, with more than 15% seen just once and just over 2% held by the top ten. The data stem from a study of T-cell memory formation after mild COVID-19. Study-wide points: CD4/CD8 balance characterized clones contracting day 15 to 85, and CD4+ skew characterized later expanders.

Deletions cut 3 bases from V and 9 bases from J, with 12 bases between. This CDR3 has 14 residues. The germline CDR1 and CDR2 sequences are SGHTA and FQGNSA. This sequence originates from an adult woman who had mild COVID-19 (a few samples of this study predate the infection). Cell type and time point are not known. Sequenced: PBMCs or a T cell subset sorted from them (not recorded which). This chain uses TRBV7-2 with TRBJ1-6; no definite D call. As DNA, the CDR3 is TGTGCCAGCAGCTTGGGAGTGGCATCTTCACCCCTCCACTTT. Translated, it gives CASSLGVASSPLHF.